This T cell receptor beta chain appears in the sequencing data of a study of blood T cell repertoires in COVID-19. This clone was seen just once. TCRdb's copy holds only in-frame clones and misses some; the assay was immunoSEQ multiplex PCR. The sample contains approximately 190,000 clones, less than 90% of which appear only once. This receptor was taken from a man between 65 and 80 years old with active or convalescent COVID-19. The sample taken for sequencing was peripheral blood.

CDR3 bases: TGTGCCAGCAGTGGGCACAGGGGTGGGTATGGCTACACCTTC. Translating it yields CASSGHRGGYGYTF. This chain uses TRBV27 with TRBJ1-2; 7 bases are shared with TRBD1. The CDR3 length is 14 residues. J was trimmed by 5 bases and V by 5 bases; bases with no gene match: 8. From germline, CDR1 is MNHEY and CDR2 SMNVEV (reference sequence).